This T cell receptor (beta chain) comes out of a study of blood T cell repertoires in COVID-19. About the study: Nucleic acid was either cDNA or gDNA, and it came from T cells, B-cell-depleted T cells, or PBMCs.

Participant age was roughly 18 to 95 years, and participants resided in roughly 25 US areas. Clinical history as reported by participants underpinned cohort assignment. Original handling: Counts of nucleated cells, estimated from reference gene primer amplification, were obtained. Libraries were prepared by immunoSEQ multiplex PCR; TCRdb keeps only in-frame clonotypes and omits some of them. V and J calls plus clone size are reproduced from that table; the DNA served to infer D and trimming. The profile shows 250,000 to 300,000 clones, roughly nine tenths of them singletons. The sequence came from a human donor in a cohort exposed to, infected with or recovered from COVID-19 (not recorded which). The donor label of this sample is uncertain. The sequenced sample consisted of PBMCs or T cells enriched from blood (not recorded which).

CDR3 bases: TGTGCCAGCAGCGCCCGGACAGGGGTGGATCAGCCCCAGCATTTT. Its protein product is CASSARTGVDQPQHF. The V call is TRBV7-2, the J call TRBJ1-5; 9 nucleotides agree with TRBD1. The V and J ends lost 5 bases and 5 bases, in that order; junction bases with no gene match: 7. CDR1 and CDR2 (germline): SGHTA, FQGNSA. This CDR3 is 15 amino acids long.